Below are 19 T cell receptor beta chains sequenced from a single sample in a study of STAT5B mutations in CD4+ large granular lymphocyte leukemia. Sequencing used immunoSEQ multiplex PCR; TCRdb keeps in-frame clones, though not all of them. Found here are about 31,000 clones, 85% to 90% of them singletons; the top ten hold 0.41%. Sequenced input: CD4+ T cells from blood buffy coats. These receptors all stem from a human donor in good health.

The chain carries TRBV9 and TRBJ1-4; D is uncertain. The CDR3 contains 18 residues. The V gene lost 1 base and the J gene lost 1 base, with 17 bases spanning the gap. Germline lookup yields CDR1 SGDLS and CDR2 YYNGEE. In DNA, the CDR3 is TGTGCCAGCAGCGTATACCCCAGCGGGTTCGGAACTAATGAAAAACTGTTTTTT. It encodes CASSVYPSGFGTNEKLFF.

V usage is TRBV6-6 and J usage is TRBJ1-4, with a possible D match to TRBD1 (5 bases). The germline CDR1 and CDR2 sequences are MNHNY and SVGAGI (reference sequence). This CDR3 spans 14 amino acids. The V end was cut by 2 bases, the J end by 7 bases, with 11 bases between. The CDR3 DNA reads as TGTGCCAGCAGTTACGCAGGGCTGGGTGAAAAACTGTTTTTT. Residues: CASSYAGLGEKLFF.

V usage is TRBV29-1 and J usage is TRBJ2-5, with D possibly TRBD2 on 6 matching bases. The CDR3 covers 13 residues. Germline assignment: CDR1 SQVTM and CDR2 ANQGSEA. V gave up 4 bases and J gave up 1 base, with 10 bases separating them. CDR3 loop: CSVGGILQETQYF. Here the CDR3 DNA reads TGCAGCGTTGGCGGGATACTCCAAGAGACCCAGTACTTC.

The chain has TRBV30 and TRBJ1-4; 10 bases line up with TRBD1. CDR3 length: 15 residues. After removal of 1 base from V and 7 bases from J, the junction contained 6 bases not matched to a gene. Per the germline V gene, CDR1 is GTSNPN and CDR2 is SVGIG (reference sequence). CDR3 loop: CAWSATGGRGEKLFF. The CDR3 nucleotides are TGTGCCTGGAGTGCGACAGGGGGCAGAGGTGAAAAACTGTTTTTT.

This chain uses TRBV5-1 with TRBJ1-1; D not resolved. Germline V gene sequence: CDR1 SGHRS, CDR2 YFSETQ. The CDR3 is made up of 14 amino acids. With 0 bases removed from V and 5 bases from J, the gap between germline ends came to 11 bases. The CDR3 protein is CASSLEPVRTEAFF. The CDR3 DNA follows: TGCGCCAGCAGCTTGGAGCCAGTGAGGACTGAAGCTTTCTTT.

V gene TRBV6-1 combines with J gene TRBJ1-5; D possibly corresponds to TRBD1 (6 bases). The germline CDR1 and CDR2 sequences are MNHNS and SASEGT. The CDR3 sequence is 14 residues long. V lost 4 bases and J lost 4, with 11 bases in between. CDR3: CASSGTVGNQPQHF. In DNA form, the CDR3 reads TGTGCCAGCAGTGGGACAGTTGGAAATCAGCCCCAGCATTTT.

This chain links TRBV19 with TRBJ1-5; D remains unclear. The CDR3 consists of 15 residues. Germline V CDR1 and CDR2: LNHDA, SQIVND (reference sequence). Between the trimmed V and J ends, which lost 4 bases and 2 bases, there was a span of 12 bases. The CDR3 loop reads CASSRGAGGNQPQHF. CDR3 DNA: TGTGCCAGTAGTAGGGGTGCAGGAGGCAATCAGCCCCAGCATTTT. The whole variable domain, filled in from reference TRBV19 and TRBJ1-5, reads DGGITQSPKYLFRKEGQNVTLSCEQNLNHDAMYWYRQDPGQGLRLIYYSQIVNDFQKGDIAEGYSVSREKKESFPLTVTSAQKNPTAFYLCASSRGAGGNQPQHFGDGTRLSIL.

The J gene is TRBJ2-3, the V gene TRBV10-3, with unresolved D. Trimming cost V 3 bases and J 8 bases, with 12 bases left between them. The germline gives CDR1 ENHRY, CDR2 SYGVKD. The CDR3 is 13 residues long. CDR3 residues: CAISEGSQATQYF. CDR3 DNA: TGTGCCATCAGTGAAGGAAGTCAAGCTACGCAGTATTTT.

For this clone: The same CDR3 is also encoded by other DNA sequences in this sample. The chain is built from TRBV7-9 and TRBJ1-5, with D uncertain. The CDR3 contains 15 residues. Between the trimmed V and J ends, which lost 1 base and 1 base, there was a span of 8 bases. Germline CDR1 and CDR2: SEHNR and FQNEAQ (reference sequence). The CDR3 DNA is TGTGCCAGCAGCTTAGACAGAGGCAGCAATCAGCCCCAGCATTTT. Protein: CASSLDRGSNQPQHF.

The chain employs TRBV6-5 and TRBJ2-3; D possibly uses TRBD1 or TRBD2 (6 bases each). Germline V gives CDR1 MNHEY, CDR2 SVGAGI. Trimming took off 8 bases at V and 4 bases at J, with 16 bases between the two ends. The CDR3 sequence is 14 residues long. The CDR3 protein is CASHRGAQSDTQYF. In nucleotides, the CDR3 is TGTGCCAGCCATAGGGGGGCCCAGTCAGATACGCAGTATTTT.

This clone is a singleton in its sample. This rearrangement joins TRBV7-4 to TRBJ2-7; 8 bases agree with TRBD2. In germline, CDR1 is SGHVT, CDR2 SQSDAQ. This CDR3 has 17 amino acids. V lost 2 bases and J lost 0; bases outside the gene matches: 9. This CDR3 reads CASSLCRTSRSSYEQYF. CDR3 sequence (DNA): TGTGCCAGCAGCTTATGTAGGACTAGCAGGAGCTCCTACGAGCAGTACTTC.

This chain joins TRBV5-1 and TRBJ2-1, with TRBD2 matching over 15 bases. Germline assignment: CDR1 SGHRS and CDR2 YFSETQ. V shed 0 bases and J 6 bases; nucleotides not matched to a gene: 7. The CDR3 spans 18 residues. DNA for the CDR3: TGCGCCAGCAGCTTGGGGACTAGCGGGAGGGTCGTTGGCAATGAGCAGTTCTTC. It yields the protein CASSLGTSGRVVGNEQFF.

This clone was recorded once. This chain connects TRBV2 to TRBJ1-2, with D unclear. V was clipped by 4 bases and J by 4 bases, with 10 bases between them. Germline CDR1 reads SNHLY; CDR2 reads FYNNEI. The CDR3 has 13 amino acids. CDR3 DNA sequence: TGTGCCAGCAGTGCGGAGAAAATCTATGGCTACACCTTC. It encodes CASSAEKIYGYTF.

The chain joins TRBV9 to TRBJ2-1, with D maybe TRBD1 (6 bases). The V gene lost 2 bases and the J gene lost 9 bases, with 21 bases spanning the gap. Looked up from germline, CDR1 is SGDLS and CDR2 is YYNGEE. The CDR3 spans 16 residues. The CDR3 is CASSVGASGVVGEQFF. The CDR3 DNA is TGTGCCAGCAGCGTGGGGGCCAGCGGAGTTGTTGGTGAGCAGTTCTTC.

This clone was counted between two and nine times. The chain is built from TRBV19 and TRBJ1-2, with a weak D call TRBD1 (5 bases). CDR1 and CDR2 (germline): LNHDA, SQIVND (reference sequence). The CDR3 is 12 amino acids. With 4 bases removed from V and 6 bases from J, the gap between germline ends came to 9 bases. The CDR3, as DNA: TGTGCCAGTAGTAGGCAGGGAGATGGCTACACCTTC. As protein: CASSRQGDGYTF.

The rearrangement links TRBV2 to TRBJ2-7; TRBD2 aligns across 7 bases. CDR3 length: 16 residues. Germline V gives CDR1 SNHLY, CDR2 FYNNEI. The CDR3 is CALAVQGLTSSYEQYF. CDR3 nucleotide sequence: TGTGCTTTAGCAGTCCAGGGACTAACCAGCTCCTACGAGCAGTACTTC.

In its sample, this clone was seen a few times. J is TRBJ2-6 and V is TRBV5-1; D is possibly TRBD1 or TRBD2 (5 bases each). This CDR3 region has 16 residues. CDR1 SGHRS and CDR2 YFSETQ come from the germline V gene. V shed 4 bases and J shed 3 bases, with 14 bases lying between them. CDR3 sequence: CASSPRVGDGANVLTF. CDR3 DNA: TGCGCCAGCAGCCCCAGGGTGGGGGATGGGGCCAACGTCCTGACTTTC.

CDR3 nucleotides: TGCAGCGTTGGGAGGGGCGACAATGAGCAGTTCTTC. Residues: CSVGRGDNEQFF. The V and J genes are TRBV29-1 and TRBJ2-1, with D perhaps TRBD2 (6 bases). The CDR3 sequence is 12 residues long. With 4 bases removed from V and 5 bases from J, the gap between germline ends came to 9 bases. Germline lookup yields CDR1 SQVTM and CDR2 ANQGSEA.

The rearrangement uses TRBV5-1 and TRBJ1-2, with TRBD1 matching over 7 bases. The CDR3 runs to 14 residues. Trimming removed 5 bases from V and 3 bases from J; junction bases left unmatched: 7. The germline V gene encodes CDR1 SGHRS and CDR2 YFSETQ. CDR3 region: CASSPEQGYYGYTF. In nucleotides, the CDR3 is TGCGCCAGCAGTCCCGAACAGGGGTACTATGGCTACACCTTC. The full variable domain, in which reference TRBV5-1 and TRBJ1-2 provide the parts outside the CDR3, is KAGVTQTPRYLIKTRGQQVTLSCSPISGHRSVSWYQQTPGQGLQFLFEYFSETQRNKGNFPGRFSGRQFSNSRSEMNVSTLELGDSALYLCASSPEQGYYGYTFGSGTRLTVV.